This T cell receptor (beta chain) was identified during a study of blood T cell repertoires in COVID-19. Study at large: Acute and convalescent COVID-19 samples came from the United States, Italy and Spain.

The Seattle patients, enrolled during active infection, were followed longitudinally. Assay: immunoSEQ multiplex PCR; the TCRdb copy retains only in-frame clones and omits some. The repertoire holds about 90,000 clones, with more than 80% as singletons. Trimming cost V 2 bases and J 2 bases, with 9 bases left between them. The germline V gene has CDR1 KGHSH and CDR2 LQKENI. There are 14 residues in the CDR3. The specimen sequenced was peripheral blood. The chain carries TRBV18 and TRBJ1-1; D unclear. This TCR was sampled from a man over 45 with COVID-19, enrolled during active disease. The CDR3 DNA reads TGTGCCAGCTCACCAAAATCAGATAACACTGAAGCTTTCTTT. Its protein is CASSPKSDNTEAFF.